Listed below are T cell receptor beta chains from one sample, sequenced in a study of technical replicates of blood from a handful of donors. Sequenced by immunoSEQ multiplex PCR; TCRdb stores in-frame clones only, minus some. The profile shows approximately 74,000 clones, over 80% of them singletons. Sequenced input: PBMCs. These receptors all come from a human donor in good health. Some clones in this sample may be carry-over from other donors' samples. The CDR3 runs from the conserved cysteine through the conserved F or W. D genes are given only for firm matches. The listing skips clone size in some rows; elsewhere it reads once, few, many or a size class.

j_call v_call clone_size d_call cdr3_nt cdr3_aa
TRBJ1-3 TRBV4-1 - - TGCGCCAGCAGCCCCATGGTACATGATGGAAACACCATATATTTT CASSPMVHDGNTIYF
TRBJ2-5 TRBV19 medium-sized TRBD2 TGTGCCAGTAGCCAGGGTTCTAGCGGGAGTGAGACCCAGTACTTC CASSQGSSGSETQYF
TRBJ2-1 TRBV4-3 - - TGCGCCAGCAGCCCACGGGACTACAATGAGCAGTTCTTC CASSPRDYNEQFF
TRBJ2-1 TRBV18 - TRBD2 TGTGCCAGCTCTCAAAGCGGGGGCCTCTCGAATGAGCAGTTCTTC CASSQSGGLSNEQFF
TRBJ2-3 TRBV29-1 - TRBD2 TGCAGCGTTGAGACTAGCGGTCGCACAGATACGCAGTATTTT CSVETSGRTDTQYF
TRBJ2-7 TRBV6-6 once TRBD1 TGTGCCAGCAGGCCTGGGACAGGGGGAGTGTACGAGCAGTACTTC CASRPGTGGVYEQYF
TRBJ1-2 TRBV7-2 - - TGTGCCAGCAGCTTAGGCACGGGAATTTGGTATGGCTACACCTTC CASSLGTGIWYGYTF
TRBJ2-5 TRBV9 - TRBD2 TGTGCCAGCAGCGTAGGTTCTAGCGGGAGGCGGGTAGAGACCCAGTACTTC CASSVGSSGRRVETQYF
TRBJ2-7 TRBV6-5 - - TGTGCCAGCAGCCCTGCGGGGGCATTCTCCTACGAGCAGTACTTC CASSPAGAFSYEQYF
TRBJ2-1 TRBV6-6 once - TGTGCCAGCAGTGACCGTGGACTGAGTGAGCAGTTCTTC CASSDRGLSEQFF
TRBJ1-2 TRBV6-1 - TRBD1 TGTGCCAGCACCAGACAGGGGGCGGGCTATGGCTACACCTTC CASTRQGAGYGYTF
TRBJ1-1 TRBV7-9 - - TGTGCCAGCAGCTCCCTAGGCGGTCCCTACACTGAAGCTTTCTTT CASSSLGGPYTEAFF
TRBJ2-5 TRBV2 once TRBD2 TGTGCCAGCAGGCCACATAGTGCTAGCGGGAGTTGGGAGACCCAGTACTTC CASRPHSASGSWETQYF
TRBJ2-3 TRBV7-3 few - TGTGCCAGCAGCTTCCCTCCGCAGGGGCAGGATACGCAGTATTTT CASSFPPQGQDTQYF
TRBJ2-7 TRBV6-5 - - TGTGCCAGCAGACCCCACAAGTCCTACGAGCAGTACTTC CASRPHKSYEQYF
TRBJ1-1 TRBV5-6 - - TGTGCCAGCAGCTGGAGAGGGTTTGGGAACACTGAAGCTTTCTTT CASSWRGFGNTEAFF
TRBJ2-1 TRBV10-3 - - TGTGCCATCAAAGACTCGGGAGCTGGGGCCTACTACAATGAGCAGTTCTTC CAIKDSGAGAYYNEQFF
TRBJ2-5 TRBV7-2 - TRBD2 TGTGCCAGCAGCCCCCGTGAAGCGGGAGGCGAGACCCAGTACTTC CASSPREAGGETQYF
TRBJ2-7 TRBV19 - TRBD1 TGTGCCAGTAGTACCGCTTGGGACAGGGACGAGCAGTACTTC CASSTAWDRDEQYF
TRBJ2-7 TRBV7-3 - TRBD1 TGTGCCAGCAGCCGACAACAGGGGGCCGAGCAGTACTTC CASSRQQGAEQYF
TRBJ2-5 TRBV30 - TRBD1 TGTGCCTGGAGTGACCTCGGACAGGGTTGGCAAGAGACCCAGTACTTC CAWSDLGQGWQETQYF
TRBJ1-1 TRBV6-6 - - TGTGCCAGCAGACCGGGACAGAACACTGAAGCTTTCTTT CASRPGQNTEAFF
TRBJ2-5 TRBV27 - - TGTGCCAGCAGTTTGAGGGCTCGAGAGACCCAGTACTTC CASSLRARETQYF
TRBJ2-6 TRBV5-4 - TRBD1 TGTGCCAGCAGCCAGAGACAGGGATTCTCTGGGGCCAACGTCCTGACTTTC CASSQRQGFSGANVLTF
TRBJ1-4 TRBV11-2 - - TGTGCCAGCAGCTTATCCAGGCGTAATGAAAAACTGTTTTTT CASSLSRRNEKLFF
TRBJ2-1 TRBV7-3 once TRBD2 TGTGCCAGCAGCGGTGGACTAGGCGGCAATGAGCAGTTCTTC CASSGGLGGNEQFF
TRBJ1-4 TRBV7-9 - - TGTGCCAGCAGCCTAGGGCGGGGGCTTGGTGAAAAACTGTTTTTT CASSLGRGLGEKLFF
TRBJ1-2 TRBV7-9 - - TGTGCCAGCAGCGTTGAGGGTGTCTATGGCTACACCTTC CASSVEGVYGYTF
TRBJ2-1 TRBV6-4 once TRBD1 TGTGCCAGCAGTGACTCGACAGGGGGGAACAATGAGCAGTTCTTC CASSDSTGGNNEQFF
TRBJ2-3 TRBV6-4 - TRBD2 TGTGCCAGCAGTGCCTCTAGCGGGGGGGCAGATACGCAGTATTTT CASSASSGGADTQYF
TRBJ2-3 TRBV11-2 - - TGTGCCAGCAGCCAGGGGCCCGCGGATACGCAGTATTTT CASSQGPADTQYF
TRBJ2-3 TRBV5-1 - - TGCGCCAGCAGCTTGGAGGGACGGGGGAGAGGCACAGATACGCAGTATTTT CASSLEGRGRGTDTQYF
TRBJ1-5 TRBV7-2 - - TGTGCCAGCAGCTTATTAGGACTCAATCAGCCCCAGCATTTT CASSLLGLNQPQHF
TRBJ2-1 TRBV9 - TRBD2 TGTGCCAGCAGCGTAGCTAGCGGGGGATACAATGAGCAGTTCTTC CASSVASGGYNEQFF
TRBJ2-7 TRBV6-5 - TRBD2 TGTGCCAGCAGGCTAGCGGGGTTTCCTTCCTACGAGCAGTACTTC CASRLAGFPSYEQYF
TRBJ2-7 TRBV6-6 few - TGTGCCAGCAGCTCACCCGGGGAGCAGTACTTC CASSSPGEQYF
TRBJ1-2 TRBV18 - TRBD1 TGTGCCAGCTCCCCTGCTGGGACAGGGGCTGGCTATGGCTACACCTTC CASSPAGTGAGYGYTF
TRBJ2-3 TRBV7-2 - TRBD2 TGTGCCAGCAGCCAAGGCCGGCCGGGACTAGCGGGGGAGCCATATACGCAGTATTTT CASSQGRPGLAGEPYTQYF
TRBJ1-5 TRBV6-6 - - TGTGCCAGCAGTCCCGAACGGACAGTTTCACCCCAGCATTTT CASSPERTVSPQHF